One sample yielded the 6 T cell receptor beta chains listed below, sequenced in a study of T cells of healthy individuals. TCRdb reanalysed the 5' RACE reads using MiXCR and keeps one entry per CDR3 protein. Of 90,000 to 100,000 distinct CDR3 sequences listed, approximately 15% are singletons. The receptors were gathered from a human donor in good health.

This clonotype has more than one count but fewer than ten. The gene calls are TRBV10-3 and TRBJ2-7; unclear D gene. The CDR3 extends over 15 amino acids. CDR1 and CDR2 (germline): ENHRY, SYGVKD. Trimming removed 0 bases at V and 0 bases at J, with 9 bases between. The CDR3 reads CAISESAGRSYEQYF. The DNA of the CDR3 is TGTGCCATCAGTGAGTCGGCTGGGCGCTCCTACGAGCAGTACTTC.

This clonotype came up a few times. This rearrangement joins TRBV9 to TRBJ2-1, with D possibly TRBD1 on 7 matching bases. V shed 3 bases and J shed 3 bases, with 16 bases lying between them. From germline, CDR1 is SGDLS and CDR2 YYNGEE. This CDR3 is 16 amino acids long. The CDR3 DNA is TGTGCCAGCAGCGCCAGGGGGGTCCCACTCTACAATGAGCAGTTCTTC. This encodes CASSARGVPLYNEQFF.

This chain connects TRBV4-1 to TRBJ2-2; possible D gene TRBD2, 7 bases. V lost 1 base and J lost 3, with 21 bases in between. Per the germline V gene, CDR1 is MGHRA and CDR2 is YSYEKL. This CDR3 region has 19 residues. CDR3 sequence reads: CASSQGRGQRGRYTGELFF. The CDR3 DNA sequence: TGCGCCAGCAGCCAAGGCCGAGGACAGCGGGGAAGATACACCGGGGAGCTGTTTTTT.

V and J are TRBV27 and TRBJ1-2; possible D gene TRBD1, 5 bases. The germline CDR1 and CDR2 sequences are MNHEY and SMNVEV (reference sequence). The V end was cut by 5 bases, the J end by 1 base, with 14 bases between. This CDR3 contains 15 residues. The CDR3 sequence is CASSPAAGINYGYTF. The DNA of the CDR3 is TGTGCCAGCAGTCCAGCAGCAGGGATTAACTATGGCTACACCTTC.

This clonotype was found a few times. The chain recombines TRBV5-1 with TRBJ2-3; tentatively, D is TRBD1 (6 bases). Trimming pared 3 bases from V and 1 base from J, leaving 15 bases between. CDR3 length equals 16 residues. Germline V gene lookup returns CDR1 SGHRS and CDR2 YFSETQ. The CDR3 DNA is TGCGCCAGCAGCTGGGGGTCGAGACAGGGCACAGATACGCAGTATTTT. The encoded protein is CASSWGSRQGTDTQYF.

The chain recombines TRBV12-5 with TRBJ2-1; D remains unclear. The CDR3 is made up of 15 amino acids. Germline V lookup: CDR1 LGHNT, CDR2 FRNRAP. V lost 0 bases, J lost 6 bases, and 12 bases lay in between. CDR3 nucleotide sequence: TGTGCTAGTGGTTTGGTACACAAGGGCGGCAATGAGCAGTTCTTC. Amino acid sequence: CASGLVHKGGNEQFF. Looking up the rest from reference TRBV12-5 and TRBJ2-1 gives the full variable domain: DARVTQTPRHKVTEMGQEVTMRCQPILGHNTVFWYRQTMMQGLELLAYFRNRAPLDDSGMPKDRFSAEMPDATLATLKIQPSEPRDSAVYFCASGLVHKGGNEQFFGPGTRLTVL.